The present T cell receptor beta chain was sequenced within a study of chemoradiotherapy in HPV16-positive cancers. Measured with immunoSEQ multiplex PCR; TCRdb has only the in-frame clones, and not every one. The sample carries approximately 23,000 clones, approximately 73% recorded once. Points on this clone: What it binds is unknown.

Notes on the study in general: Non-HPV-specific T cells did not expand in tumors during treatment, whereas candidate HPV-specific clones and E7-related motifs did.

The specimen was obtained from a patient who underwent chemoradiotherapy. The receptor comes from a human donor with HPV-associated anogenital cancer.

The CDR3 loop reads CASSSPADRELFF. CDR3 DNA: TGTGCCAGCAGCTCCCCTGCCGACAGAGAACTGTTTTTT. The chain couples TRBV7-9 to TRBJ1-4; D is possibly TRBD1 (5 bases). CDR1 is SEHNR, CDR2 FQNEAQ, per germline (reference sequence). The CDR3 contains 13 residues. The V end was cut by 4 bases, the J end by 12 bases, with 15 bases between.